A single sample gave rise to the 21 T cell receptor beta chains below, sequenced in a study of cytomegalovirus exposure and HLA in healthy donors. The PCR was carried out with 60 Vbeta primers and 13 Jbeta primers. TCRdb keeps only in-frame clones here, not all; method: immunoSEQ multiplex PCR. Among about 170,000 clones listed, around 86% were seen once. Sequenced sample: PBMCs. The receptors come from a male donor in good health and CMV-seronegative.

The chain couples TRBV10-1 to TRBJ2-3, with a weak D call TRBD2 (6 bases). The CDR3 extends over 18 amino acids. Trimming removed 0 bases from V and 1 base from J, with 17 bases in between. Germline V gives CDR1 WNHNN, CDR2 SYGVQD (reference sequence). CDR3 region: CASSESPAGQGGTDTQYF. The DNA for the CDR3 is TGCGCCAGCAGTGAGTCGCCGGCGGGGCAGGGCGGCACAGATACGCAGTATTTT.

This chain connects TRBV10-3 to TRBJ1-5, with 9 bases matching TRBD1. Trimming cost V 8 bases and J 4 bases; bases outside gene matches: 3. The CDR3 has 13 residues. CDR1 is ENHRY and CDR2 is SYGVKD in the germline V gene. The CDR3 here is CAIATGGNQPQHF. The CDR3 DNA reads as TGTGCCATCGCGACAGGGGGGAATCAGCCCCAGCATTTT.

The CDR3 spells CASSYSLAGTYEQYF. The CDR3 nucleotides read TGTGCCAGCAGTTACTCCCTCGCGGGCACCTACGAGCAGTACTTC. This rearrangement joins TRBV6-5 to TRBJ2-7; maybe TRBD2 (5 bases). Germline V gene data show CDR1 as MNHEY and CDR2 as SVGAGI. The CDR3 runs to 15 residues. Trimming left V 0 bases short and J 2 bases short, with 11 bases between.

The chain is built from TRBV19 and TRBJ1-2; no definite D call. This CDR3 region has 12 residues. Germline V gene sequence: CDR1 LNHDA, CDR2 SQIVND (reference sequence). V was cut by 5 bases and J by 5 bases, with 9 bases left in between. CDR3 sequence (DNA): TGTGCCAGTAGTCCTCTACAGTATGGCTACACCTTC. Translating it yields CASSPLQYGYTF.

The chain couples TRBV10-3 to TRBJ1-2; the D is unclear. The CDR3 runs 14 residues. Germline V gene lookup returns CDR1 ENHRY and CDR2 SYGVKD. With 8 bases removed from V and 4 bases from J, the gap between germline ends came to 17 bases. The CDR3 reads CAISETTEIYGYTF. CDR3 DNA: TGTGCCATCTCGGAGACGACGGAAATCTATGGCTACACCTTC.

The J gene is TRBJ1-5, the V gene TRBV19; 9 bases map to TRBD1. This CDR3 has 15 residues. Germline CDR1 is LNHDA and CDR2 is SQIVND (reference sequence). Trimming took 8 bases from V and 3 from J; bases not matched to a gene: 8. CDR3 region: CASQEQGALNQPQHF. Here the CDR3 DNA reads TGTGCCAGTCAGGAACAGGGGGCTCTCAATCAGCCCCAGCATTTT.

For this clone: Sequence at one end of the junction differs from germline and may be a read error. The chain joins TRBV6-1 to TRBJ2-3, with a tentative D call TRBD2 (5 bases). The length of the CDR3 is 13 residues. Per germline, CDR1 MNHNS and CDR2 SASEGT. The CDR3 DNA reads TGTGCCAGCAGGGAAGCCGGGGCAGATACGCAGTATTTT. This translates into CASREAGADTQYF.

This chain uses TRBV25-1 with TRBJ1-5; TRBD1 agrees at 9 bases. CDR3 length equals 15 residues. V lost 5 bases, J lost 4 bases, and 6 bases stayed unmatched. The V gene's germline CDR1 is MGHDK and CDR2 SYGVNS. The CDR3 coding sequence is TGTGCCAGCAGTCAGGGACAGGGAGGAAATCAGCCCCAGCATTTT. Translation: CASSQGQGGNQPQHF.

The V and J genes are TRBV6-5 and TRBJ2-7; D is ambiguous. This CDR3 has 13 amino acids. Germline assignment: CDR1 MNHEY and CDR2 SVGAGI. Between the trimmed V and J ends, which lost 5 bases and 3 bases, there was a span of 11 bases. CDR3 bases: TGTGCCAGCAGTACCACAGAGAACTACGAGCAGTACTTC. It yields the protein CASSTTENYEQYF.

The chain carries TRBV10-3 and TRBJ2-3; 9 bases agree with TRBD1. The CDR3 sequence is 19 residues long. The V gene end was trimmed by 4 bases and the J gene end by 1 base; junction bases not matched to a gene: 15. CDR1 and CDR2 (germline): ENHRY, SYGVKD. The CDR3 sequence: CAISGLGTGGELGTDTQYF. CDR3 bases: TGTGCCATCAGTGGACTGGGTACAGGGGGCGAGTTGGGCACAGATACGCAGTATTTT.

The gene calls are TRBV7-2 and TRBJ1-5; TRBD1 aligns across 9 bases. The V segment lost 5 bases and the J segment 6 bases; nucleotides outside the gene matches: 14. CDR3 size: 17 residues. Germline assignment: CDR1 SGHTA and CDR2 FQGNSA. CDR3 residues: CASSTRQGGSGGQPQHF. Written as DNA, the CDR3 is TGTGCCAGCAGCACCCGACAGGGGGGGAGCGGGGGTCAGCCCCAGCATTTT. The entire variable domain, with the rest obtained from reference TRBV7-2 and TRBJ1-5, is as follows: GAGVSQSPSNKVTEKGKDVELRCDPISGHTALYWYRQSLGQGLEFLIYFQGNSAPDKSGLPSDRFSAERTGGSVSTLTIQRTQQEDSAVYLCASSTRQGGSGGQPQHFGDGTRLSIL.

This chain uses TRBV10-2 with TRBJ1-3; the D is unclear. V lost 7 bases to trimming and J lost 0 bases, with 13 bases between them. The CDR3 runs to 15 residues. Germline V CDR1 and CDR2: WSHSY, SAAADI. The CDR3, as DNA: TGCGCCAGCACCGTCCGGGGTAACTCTGGAAACACCATATATTTT. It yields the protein CASTVRGNSGNTIYF.

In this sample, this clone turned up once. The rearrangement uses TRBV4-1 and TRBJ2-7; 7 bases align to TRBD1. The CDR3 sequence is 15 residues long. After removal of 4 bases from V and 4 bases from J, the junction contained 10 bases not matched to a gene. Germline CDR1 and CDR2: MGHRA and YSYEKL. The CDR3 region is CASSLGTGQTYEQYF. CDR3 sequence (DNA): TGCGCCAGCAGCCTAGGAACGGGACAGACGTACGAGCAGTACTTC.

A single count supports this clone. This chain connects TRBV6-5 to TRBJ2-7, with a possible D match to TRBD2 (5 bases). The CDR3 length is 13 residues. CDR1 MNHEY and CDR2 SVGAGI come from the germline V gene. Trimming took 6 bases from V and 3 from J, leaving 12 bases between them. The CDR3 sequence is CASSPGELYEQYF. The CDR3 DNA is TGTGCCAGCAGCCCCGGGGAACTCTACGAGCAGTACTTC.

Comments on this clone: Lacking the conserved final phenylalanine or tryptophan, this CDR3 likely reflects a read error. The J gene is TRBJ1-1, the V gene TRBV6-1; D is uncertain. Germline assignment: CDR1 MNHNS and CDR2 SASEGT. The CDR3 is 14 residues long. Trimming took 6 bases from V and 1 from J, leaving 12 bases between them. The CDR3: CASSERLTNTEAFL. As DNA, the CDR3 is TGTGCCAGCAGCGAGCGACTGACGAACACTGAAGCTTTCCTT.

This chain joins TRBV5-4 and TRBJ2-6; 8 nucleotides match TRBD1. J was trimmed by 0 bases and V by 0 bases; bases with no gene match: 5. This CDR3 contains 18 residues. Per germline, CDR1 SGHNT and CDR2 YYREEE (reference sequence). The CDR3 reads CASSLEDRASSGANVLTF. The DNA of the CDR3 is TGTGCCAGCAGCTTGGAGGACAGGGCTAGCTCTGGGGCCAACGTCCTGACTTTC.

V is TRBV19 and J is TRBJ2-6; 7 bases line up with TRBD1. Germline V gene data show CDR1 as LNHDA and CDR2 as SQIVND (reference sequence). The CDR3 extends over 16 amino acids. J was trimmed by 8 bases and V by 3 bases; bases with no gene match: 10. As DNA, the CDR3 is TGTGCCAGTAGTATTGGGGACAGCAGAGGGACCAACGTCCTGACTTTC. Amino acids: CASSIGDSRGTNVLTF.

In nucleotides, the CDR3 is TGTGCCAGCAGCCCCCGGGATTCACCCCTCCACTTT. Translated: CASSPRDSPLHF. This chain connects TRBV11-2 to TRBJ1-6; no clear D. The CDR3 runs 12 residues. CDR1 is SGHAT and CDR2 is FQNNGV in the germline V gene. V was clipped by 5 bases and J by 8 bases, with 7 bases between them.

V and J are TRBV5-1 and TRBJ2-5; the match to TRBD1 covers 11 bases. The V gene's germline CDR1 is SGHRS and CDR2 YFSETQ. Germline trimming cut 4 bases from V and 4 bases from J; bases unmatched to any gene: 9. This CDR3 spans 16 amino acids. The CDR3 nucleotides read TGCGCCAGCAGCCCAGGGACAGGGGGGAGGAGAGAGACCCAGTACTTC. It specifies CASSPGTGGRRETQYF. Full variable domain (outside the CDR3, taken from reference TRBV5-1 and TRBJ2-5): KAGVTQTPRYLIKTRGQQVTLSCSPISGHRSVSWYQQTPGQGLQFLFEYFSETQRNKGNFPGRFSGRQFSNSRSEMNVSTLELGDSALYLCASSPGTGGRRETQYFGPGTRLLVL.

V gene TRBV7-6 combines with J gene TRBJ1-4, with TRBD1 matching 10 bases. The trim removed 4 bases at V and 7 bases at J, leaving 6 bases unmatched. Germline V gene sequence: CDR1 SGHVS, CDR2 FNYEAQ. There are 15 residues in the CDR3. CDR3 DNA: TGTGCCAGCAGCTCCCGACAGGGGGCCGTTGAAAAACTGTTTTTT. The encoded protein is CASSSRQGAVEKLFF.

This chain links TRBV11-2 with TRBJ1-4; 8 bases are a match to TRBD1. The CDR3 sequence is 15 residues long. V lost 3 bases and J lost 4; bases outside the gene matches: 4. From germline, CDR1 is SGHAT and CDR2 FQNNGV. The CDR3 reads CASSFWGQVNEKLFF. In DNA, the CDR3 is TGTGCCAGCAGCTTTTGGGGACAGGTTAATGAAAAACTGTTTTTT.